The 5 T cell receptor beta chains reported below all come from one sample, sequenced in a study of cytomegalovirus exposure and HLA in healthy donors. The PCR had 60 Vbeta and 13 Jbeta primers. Clones were read by immunoSEQ multiplex PCR, and TCRdb kept only the in-frame ones, dropping some. The sample has tens of thousands of clones, approximately 73% seen once. Sequencing was done on a sample of PBMCs. These receptors all stem from a man between 45 and 60 years old in good health and CMV-seronegative.

The chain recombines TRBV30 with TRBJ1-1; 8 bases fit TRBD1. V shed 2 bases, J shed 6 bases, and the junction held 14 bases outside the gene matches. The CDR3 loop spans 16 amino acids. CDR1 and CDR2 from the germline V gene are GTSNPN and SVGIG (reference sequence). Here the CDR3 DNA reads TGTGCCTGGAGTTCCCCGGACAGGGCGGGTAGCGCTGAAGCTTTCTTT. Protein: CAWSSPDRAGSAEAFF. Complete variable domain (other parts from reference TRBV30 and TRBJ1-1): SQTIHQWPATLVQPVGSPLSLECTVEGTSNPNLYWYRQAAGRGLQLLFYSVGIGQISSEVPQNLSASRPQDRQFILSSKKLLLSDSGFYLCAWSSPDRAGSAEAFFGQGTRLTVV.

J is TRBJ2-5 and V is TRBV7-9; 7 nucleotides agree with TRBD1. The germline CDR1 and CDR2 sequences are SEHNR and FQNEAQ (reference sequence). This CDR3 has 14 residues. The V and J ends lost 5 bases and 3 bases, in that order; junction bases with no gene match: 6. CDR3: CASSPGQWEETQYF. The CDR3 region has the DNA TGTGCCAGCAGCCCGGGACAGTGGGAAGAGACCCAGTACTTC.

The chain employs TRBV19 and TRBJ2-2, with 16 bases fitting TRBD2. This CDR3 region has 21 residues. CDR1 is LNHDA, CDR2 SQIVND, per germline (reference sequence). Trimming removed 7 bases from V and 1 base from J; junction bases left unmatched: 15. The CDR3 coding sequence is TGTGCCAGTACCCCCTGGGCCGGGACTAGCGGGGGGGCTAAGAACACCGGGGAGCTGTTTTTT. Its protein is CASTPWAGTSGGAKNTGELFF. Variable domain in full (rest from reference TRBV19 and TRBJ2-2): DGGITQSPKYLFRKEGQNVTLSCEQNLNHDAMYWYRQDPGQGLRLIYYSQIVNDFQKGDIAEGYSVSREKKESFPLTVTSAQKNPTAFYLCASTPWAGTSGGAKNTGELFFGEGSRLTVL.

Note on this clone: The junction differs from germline at one of its ends, possibly a read error. The CDR3 DNA sequence: TGTTCCAGCAGCTGGACGGGGGACGAGCAGTACTTC. Its translation: CSSSWTGDEQYF. This chain uses TRBV7-9 with TRBJ2-7; TRBD2 is a possible D gene (6 bases). This CDR3 region has 12 residues. In germline, CDR1 is SEHNR, CDR2 FQNEAQ (reference sequence).

V usage is TRBV18 and J usage is TRBJ2-1; TRBD2 might be the D (5 bases). The germline V and J ends were trimmed by 3 bases and 8 bases, with 11 bases remaining between them. Germline V gene sequence: CDR1 KGHSH, CDR2 LQKENI. The CDR3 sequence is 13 residues long. CDR3 residues: CASSPSPGDEQFF. CDR3 DNA: TGTGCCAGCTCACCCTCCCCCGGGGATGAGCAGTTCTTC.